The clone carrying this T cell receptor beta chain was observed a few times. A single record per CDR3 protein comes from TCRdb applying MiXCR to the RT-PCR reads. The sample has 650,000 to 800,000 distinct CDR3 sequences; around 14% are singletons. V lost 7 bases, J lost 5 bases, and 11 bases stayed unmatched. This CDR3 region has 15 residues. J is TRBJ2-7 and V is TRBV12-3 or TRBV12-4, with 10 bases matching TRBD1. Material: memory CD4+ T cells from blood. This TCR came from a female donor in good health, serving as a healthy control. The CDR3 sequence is CASTPRDRGLHEQYF. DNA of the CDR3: TGTGCCAGCACCCCACGGGACAGGGGATTACACGAGCAGTACTTC.